This T cell receptor (beta chain) was retrieved from a study of blood T cells in healthy people across ages. A few counts support this clonotype. A second roughly 7 to 11 cycle PCR used barcoded and J-beta primers. TCRdb re-derived calls from the 5' RACE reads in MiXCR, one entry per CDR3 protein. The sample lists hundreds of thousands of distinct CDR3 sequences; 56% were seen once. This CDR3 region has 17 residues. The germline V and J ends were trimmed by 3 bases and 3 bases, with 19 bases remaining between them. Sequencing was done on a sample of blood. The V and J genes are TRBV12-3 or TRBV12-4 and TRBJ2-3; no firm D call. The sequence was collected from a man in his forties or fifties in good health. The CDR3: CASSFPGLDPSTDTQYF. The DNA for the CDR3 is TGTGCCAGCAGTTTTCCTGGTCTAGATCCAAGTACAGATACGCAGTATTTT.